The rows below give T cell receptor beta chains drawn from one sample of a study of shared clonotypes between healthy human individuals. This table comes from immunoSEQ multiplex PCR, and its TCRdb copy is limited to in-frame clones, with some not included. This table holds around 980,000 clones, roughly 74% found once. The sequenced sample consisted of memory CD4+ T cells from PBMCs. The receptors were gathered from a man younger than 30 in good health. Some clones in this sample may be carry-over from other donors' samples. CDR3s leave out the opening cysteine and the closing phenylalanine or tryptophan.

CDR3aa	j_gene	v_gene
ASSVAGGQPQH	TRBJ1-5	TRBV9
ASSLGQDPTDTQY	TRBJ2-3	TRBV5-4
AIRKPPGGEQY	TRBJ2-7	TRBV10-3
ASSVTSDSYEQY	TRBJ2-7	TRBV2
ASSDRGRRGYT	TRBJ1-2	TRBV28
ASSERFSSYNEQF	TRBJ2-1	TRBV2
ASSPPNRGNTEAF	TRBJ1-1	TRBV18
ASSDVGGETQY	TRBJ2-5	TRBV2
ASSVGGYEQY	TRBJ2-7	TRBV7-8
ASSVGTAKAF	TRBJ1-1	TRBV6-1
ASSGTRGRVQGYT	TRBJ1-2	TRBV5-5
SVDSGQGYTEAF	TRBJ1-1	TRBV29-1
ASSVHREYEQY	TRBJ2-7	TRBV6-1
SVVGTGRVEAF	TRBJ1-1	TRBV29-1
ASSLVRGLAAF	TRBJ1-1	TRBV11-2
ASSLSGVSDTQY	TRBJ2-3	TRBV7-3
ASSSYVGRNNEQF	TRBJ2-1	TRBV11-2
ASSPGVITEAF	TRBJ1-1	TRBV5-4
AISGDGQETQY	TRBJ2-5	TRBV10-3
ASSPRFMDRERNTIY	TRBJ1-3	TRBV18
ASSQNGPGVTDTQY	TRBJ2-3	TRBV4-3
ASRFSGSNTGELF	TRBJ2-2	TRBV7-8
ASSLEQYTNNEQF	TRBJ2-1	TRBV5-6
ASSLGQGKNEQF	TRBJ2-1	TRBV4-2
ASSLNSGVLSGANVLT	TRBJ2-6	TRBV7-2
ASSLRRQSGTEAF	TRBJ1-1	TRBV7-3
ASSYEAGASTDTQY	TRBJ2-3	TRBV6-6
ASSFQNNQPQH	TRBJ1-5	TRBV7-9
ASAKDRQNQPQH	TRBJ1-5	TRBV2
ASRTEEDKLNQPQH	TRBJ1-5	TRBV28
ASSPLLETGTYNEQF	TRBJ2-1	TRBV18
ASSQGQGIHEQY	TRBJ2-7	TRBV5-1
ASSIGGSLNTEAF	TRBJ1-1	TRBV19
ASSSRLAGTYNEQF	TRBJ2-1	TRBV27
ASSSAGTDGDTQY	TRBJ2-3	TRBV5-1
ASSIGAGVTEAF	TRBJ1-1	TRBV19
ASRERWGSTDTQY	TRBJ2-3	TRBV5-1
ASSENYGEELF	TRBJ2-2	TRBV2
ASSVVPGLAGNEQF	TRBJ2-1	TRBV9
ASSSRQDSYEQY	TRBJ2-7	TRBV7-2
ASSQRTGDSYEQY	TRBJ2-7	TRBV14
ASSPRVRQPQH	TRBJ1-5	TRBV27
ASSLFDSYNQPQH	TRBJ1-5	TRBV5-1
AISEPVVAGYEQY	TRBJ2-7	TRBV10-3
ASSTRDRLPSPQH	TRBJ1-5	TRBV28
ASSRRTGTFNYGYT	TRBJ1-2	TRBV19